This T cell receptor beta chain was obtained from a study of shared T cell receptors in the human thymus. Only in-frame clones appear in the TCRdb table, and some are missing; sequencing was by immunoSEQ multiplex PCR. This table holds 600,000 or so clones, over 75% found once. CDR1 and CDR2 from the germline V gene are MGHRA and YSYEKL. The V and J ends lost 0 bases and 4 bases respectively, with 16 bases between them. The CDR3 extends over 17 amino acids. These data are also associated with another study on human thymus T cells.

The chain employs TRBV4-1 and TRBJ2-1, with D perhaps TRBD1 (5 bases). Sequenced material: thymocytes. This TCR was sampled from a boy younger than two with a congenital heart defect. DNA of the CDR3: TGCGCCAGCAGCCAAGAGGGCAGGGTTGGGATGTACAATGAGCAGTTCTTC. This sequence encodes CASSQEGRVGMYNEQFF.